This TCR beta chain is from a study of T cell responses to AZD1222 COVID-19 vaccine. Sequenced by immunoSEQ multiplex PCR; TCRdb stores in-frame clones only, minus some. Found here are 55,000 to 85,000 clones, 84% of them singletons; the top ten hold 9.5% to 10%. Deletions cut 5 bases from V and 12 bases from J, with 11 bases between. This CDR3 has 11 residues. As for this clone: The antigen remains unidentified.

Overall study findings and caveats: Baseline serology detected seropositivity in only five or six AZD1222 recipients.

This material consisted of peripheral blood, taken on day 0 of AZD1222 vaccination. The sequence derives from an adult in good health. The V gene is TRBV12-3 or TRBV12-4, the J gene TRBJ2-1; tentatively, D is TRBD1 or TRBD2 (5 bases each). The chain's CDR3 is CASSRNGGQFF. The CDR3 DNA sequence: TGTGCCAGCAGTCGCAATGGGGGGCAGTTCTTC.